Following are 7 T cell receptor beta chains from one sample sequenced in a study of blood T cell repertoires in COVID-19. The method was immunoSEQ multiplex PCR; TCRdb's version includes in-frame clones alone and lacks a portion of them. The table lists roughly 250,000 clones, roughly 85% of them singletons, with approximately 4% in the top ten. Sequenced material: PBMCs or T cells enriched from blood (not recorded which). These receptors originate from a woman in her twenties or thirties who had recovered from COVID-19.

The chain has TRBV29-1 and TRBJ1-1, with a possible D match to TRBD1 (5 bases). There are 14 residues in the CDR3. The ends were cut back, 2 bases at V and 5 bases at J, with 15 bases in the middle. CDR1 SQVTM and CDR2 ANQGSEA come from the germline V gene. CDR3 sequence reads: CSVEPRPGGTEAFF. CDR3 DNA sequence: TGCAGCGTTGAACCCCGACCGGGGGGGACTGAAGCTTTCTTT. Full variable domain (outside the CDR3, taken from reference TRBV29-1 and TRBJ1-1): SAVISQKPSRDICQRGTSLTIQCQVDSQVTMMFWYRQQPGQSLTLIATANQGSEATYESGFVIDKFPISRPNLTFSTLTVSNMSPEDSSIYLCSVEPRPGGTEAFFGQGTRLTVV.

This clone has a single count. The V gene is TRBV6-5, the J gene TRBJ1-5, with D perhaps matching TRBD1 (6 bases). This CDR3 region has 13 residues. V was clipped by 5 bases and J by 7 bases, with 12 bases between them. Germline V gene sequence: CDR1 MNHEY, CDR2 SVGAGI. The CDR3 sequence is CASSHRAGQPQHF. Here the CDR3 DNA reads TGTGCCAGCAGTCACAGGGCAGGGCAGCCCCAGCATTTT.

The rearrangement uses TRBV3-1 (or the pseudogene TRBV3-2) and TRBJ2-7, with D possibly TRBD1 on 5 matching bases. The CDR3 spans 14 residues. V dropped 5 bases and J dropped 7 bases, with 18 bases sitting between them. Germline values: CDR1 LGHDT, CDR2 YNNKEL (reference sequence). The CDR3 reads CASSSLQGKSEQYF. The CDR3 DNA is TGTGCCAGCAGCTCTCTCCAGGGTAAAAGTGAGCAGTACTTC.

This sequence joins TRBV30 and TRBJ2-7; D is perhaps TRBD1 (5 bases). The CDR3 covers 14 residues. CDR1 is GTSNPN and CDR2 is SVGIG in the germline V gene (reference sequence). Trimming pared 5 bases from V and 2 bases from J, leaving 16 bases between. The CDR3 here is CAWGRTPRTYEQYF. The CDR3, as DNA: TGTGCCTGGGGCCGGACACCCAGAACCTACGAGCAGTACTTC.

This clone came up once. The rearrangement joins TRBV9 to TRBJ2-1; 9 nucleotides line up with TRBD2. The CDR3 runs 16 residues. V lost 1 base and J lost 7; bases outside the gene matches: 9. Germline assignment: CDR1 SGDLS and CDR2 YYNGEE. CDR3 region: CASSVNRAGGPNEQFF. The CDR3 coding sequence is TGTGCCAGCAGCGTAAATCGGGCGGGAGGGCCGAATGAGCAGTTCTTC.

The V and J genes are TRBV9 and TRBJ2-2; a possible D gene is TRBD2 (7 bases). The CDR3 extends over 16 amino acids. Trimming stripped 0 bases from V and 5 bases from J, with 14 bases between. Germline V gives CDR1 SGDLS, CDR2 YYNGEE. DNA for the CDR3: TGTGCCAGCAGCGTAGAGGGGGGGCATTTGACCGGGGAGCTGTTTTTT. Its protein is CASSVEGGHLTGELFF. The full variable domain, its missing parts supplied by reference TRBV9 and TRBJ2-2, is DSGVTQTPKHLITATGQRVTLRCSPRSGDLSVYWYQQSLDQGLQFLIQYYNGEERAKGNILERFSAQQFPDLHSELNLSSLELGDSALYFCASSVEGGHLTGELFFGEGSRLTVL.

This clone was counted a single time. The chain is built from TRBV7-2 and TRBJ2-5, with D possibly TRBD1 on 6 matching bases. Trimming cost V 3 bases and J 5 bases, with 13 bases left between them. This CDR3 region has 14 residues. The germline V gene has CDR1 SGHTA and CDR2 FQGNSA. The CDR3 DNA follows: TGTGCCAGCAGCTTTCTGGGGGCTGTGGAGACCCAGTACTTC. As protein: CASSFLGAVETQYF. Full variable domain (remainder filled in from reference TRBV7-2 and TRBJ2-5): GAGVSQSPSNKVTEKGKDVELRCDPISGHTALYWYRQSLGQGLEFLIYFQGNSAPDKSGLPSDRFSAERTGGSVSTLTIQRTQQEDSAVYLCASSFLGAVETQYFGPGTRLLVL.